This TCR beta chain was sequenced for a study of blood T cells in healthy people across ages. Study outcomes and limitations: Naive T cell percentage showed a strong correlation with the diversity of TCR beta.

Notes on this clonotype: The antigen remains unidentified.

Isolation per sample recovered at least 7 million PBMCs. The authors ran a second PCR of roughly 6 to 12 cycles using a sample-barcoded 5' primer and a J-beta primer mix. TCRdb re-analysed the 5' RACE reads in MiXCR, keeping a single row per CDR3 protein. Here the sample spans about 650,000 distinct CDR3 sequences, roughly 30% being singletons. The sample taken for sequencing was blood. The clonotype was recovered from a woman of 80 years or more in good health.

CDR3 in amino acids: CATRSWTEAFF. CDR3 coding DNA: TGTGCCACCCGAAGTTGGACTGAAGCTTTCTTT. The chain employs TRBV7-8 and TRBJ1-1; D unresolved. CDR1 and CDR2 from the germline V gene are SGHVS and FQNEAQ. Trimming took off 10 bases at V and 5 bases at J, with 11 bases between the two ends. The CDR3 runs 11 residues.